This passage covers 19 T cell receptor beta chains from one sample sequenced in a study of T-cell reconstitution after alpha-beta-depleted transplantation in children (dated by TCRdb to the mid-2010s). The method behind the library was PCR. The reads were generated on an Illumina HiSeq 2500. TCR library preparation used molecular barcoding, with unique molecular identifiers applied to normalize quantification of the TCRbeta repertoire. The public reads were quality trimmed at Q25 with fastp and then assembled into clones with MiXCR by TCRdb, keeping productive beta chains. Each CDR3 protein appears once, grouped with its most common genes and DNA. For this sample the table gives 700,000 to 850,000 distinct CDR3 sequences, of which around 17% were detected only once. The ten largest make up about 4.6% of the sample. Reading the label with the study, this specimen's treatment or condition is: allogeneic hematopoietic cell transplantation with graft depleted of TCRalphabeta T cells and CD19 B cells.

Sequences were derived from PBMCs, mostly from graft donor cells, sampled 360 days after TCRalphabeta/CD19-depleted stem cell transplant. The receptors here all came from a male patient aged 10 to 17 who had a stem cell transplant for acute lymphoblastic leukemia, so the T cells may come from the graft donor.

This clonotype turned up a few times. The chain has TRBV4-1 and TRBJ2-1; possible D gene TRBD2, 5 bases. V was shortened by 1 base and J by 7 bases, with 20 bases between the two germline ends. From germline, CDR1 is MGHRA and CDR2 YSYEKL. The CDR3 is 17 residues long. As DNA, the CDR3 is TGCGCCAGCAGCCAAGGACTGGAAGCGGTACCCCGTAATGAGCAGTTCTTC. Translating gives CASSQGLEAVPRNEQFF.

This clonotype has only a few counts. The V gene is TRBV29-1, the J gene TRBJ2-3, with TRBD2 matching 12 bases. Germline assignment: CDR1 SQVTM and CDR2 ANQGSEA. This CDR3 is 13 amino acids long. The CDR3 DNA sequence: TGCATGACTAGCGGGAGAGCCACAGATACGCAGTATTTT. Its translation: CMTSGRATDTQYF.

The chain carries TRBV20-1 and TRBJ2-2; the D gene could be TRBD1 or TRBD2 (5 bases each). Per the germline V gene, CDR1 is DFQATT and CDR2 is SNEGSKA (reference sequence). Trimming removed 6 bases at V and 4 bases at J, with 15 bases between. The length of the CDR3 is 14 residues. The CDR3 spells CSAQTLGATGELFF. The DNA of the CDR3 is TGCAGTGCCCAAACACTAGGGGCCACCGGGGAGCTGTTTTTT.

There are a few counts of this clonotype. This chain connects TRBV3-1 to TRBJ2-7; 11 bases are shared with TRBD2. This CDR3 has 14 residues. V shed 3 bases and J 3 bases; nucleotides not matched to a gene: 1. The germline CDR1 and CDR2 sequences are LGHDT and YNNKEL (reference sequence). The CDR3 coding sequence is TGTGCCAGCAGCCAGGGACTAGCGGACTACGAGCAGTACTTC. It yields the protein CASSQGLADYEQYF.

On this clonotype itself: The junction departs from the called germline gene at one end, perhaps through a read error. The chain employs TRBV12-5 and TRBJ2-1, with 7 nucleotides matching TRBD2. The CDR3 totals 16 residues. Germline CDR1 and CDR2: LGHNT and FRNRAP. The CDR3 spells CASGSTLAVSYNGQFF. In DNA, the CDR3 is TGTGCTAGTGGCTCAACTCTAGCGGTCTCCTACAATGGGCAGTTCTTC. Full variable domain (missing parts from reference TRBV12-5 and TRBJ2-1): DARVTQTPRHKVTEMGQEVTMRCQPILGHNTVFWYRQTMMQGLELLAYFRNRAPLDDSGMPKDRFSAEMPDATLATLKIQPSEPRDSAVYFCASGSTLAVSYNGQFFGPGTRLTVL.

This clonotype appeared a few times. This chain connects TRBV7-3 to TRBJ2-3; TRBD2 aligns across 9 bases. CDR1 is SGHTA and CDR2 is FQGTGA in the germline V gene. The CDR3 runs 18 residues. With 1 base clipped from V and 1 base from J, the junction kept 9 bases outside the gene matches. The CDR3 region has the DNA TGTGCCAGCAGCTTAAGAGGGGTAGCGGGAGTAGGCACAGATACGCAGTATTTT. Its protein product is CASSLRGVAGVGTDTQYF.

V usage is TRBV5-6 and J usage is TRBJ1-2; 9 bases match TRBD1. Trimming took 4 bases from V and 7 from J; bases not matched to a gene: 11. The germline V gene encodes CDR1 SGHDT and CDR2 YYEEEE. The CDR3 is 15 amino acids. The CDR3 bases are TGTGCCAGCAGCACAGAGGACAGGGGCTATGGTGGCTACACCTTC. Translation gives CASSTEDRGYGGYTF.

The V and J genes are TRBV5-1 and TRBJ1-1; the D is unclear. CDR1 and CDR2 (germline): SGHRS, YFSETQ. Trimming took off 2 bases at V and 2 bases at J, with 13 bases between the two ends. The CDR3 spans 15 residues. The CDR3 DNA is TGCGCCAGCAGCTTAACGGGGAGTGGAAACACTGAAGCTTTCTTT. Protein: CASSLTGSGNTEAFF.

This clonotype has a handful of counts. This chain connects TRBV7-2 to TRBJ1-1, with TRBD1 as a possible D gene (6 bases). Germline CDR1 SGHTA, CDR2 FQGNSA. V lost 4 bases and J lost 0, with 18 bases in between. The CDR3 totals 17 residues. The CDR3 region has the DNA TGTGCCAGCAGCTATATACAGGGAGTGAGGATGAACACTGAAGCTTTCTTT. Translated, it gives CASSYIQGVRMNTEAFF.

The gene calls are TRBV5-1 and TRBJ2-2; 10 nucleotides align to TRBD1. This CDR3 region has 15 residues. Trimming took 3 bases from V and 8 from J; bases not matched to a gene: 7. Germline V gene data show CDR1 as SGHRS and CDR2 as YFSETQ. The CDR3 loop reads CASSSSGTGEGELFF. In nucleotides, the CDR3 is TGCGCCAGCAGCTCCTCCGGGACAGGGGAGGGGGAGCTGTTTTTT.

This chain uses TRBV4-1 with TRBJ1-2; D is ambiguous. V was pared by 0 bases and J by 7 bases, with 9 bases between. The germline CDR1 and CDR2 sequences are MGHRA and YSYEKL. The CDR3 runs 13 residues. The chain's CDR3 is CASSQDSPGGYTF. DNA for the CDR3: TGCGCCAGCAGCCAAGATTCTCCGGGTGGCTACACCTTC.

The chain is built from TRBV20-1 and TRBJ1-2; a possible D gene is TRBD1 (6 bases). Trimming took 6 bases from V and 1 from J, leaving 12 bases between them. Looked up from germline, CDR1 is DFQATT and CDR2 is SNEGSKA (reference sequence). This CDR3 contains 13 residues. For the CDR3, the DNA is TGCAGTGCGGCCCCGGGACATAACTATGGCTACACCTTC. Translated: CSAAPGHNYGYTF.

The table lists this clonotype with a few counts. V is TRBV12-3 or TRBV12-4 and J is TRBJ1-5; D is undetermined. CDR3 length: 15 residues. V was trimmed by 2 bases and J by 4 bases, leaving 12 bases between them. CDR3 nucleotides: TGTGCCAGCAGTTTACAAGGTCGGGGTAATCAGCCCCAGCATTTT. Translated: CASSLQGRGNQPQHF.

A few counts support this clonotype. The DNA for the CDR3 is TGTGCCAGCAGCTATTTCGCAGGGGAGGCGCCTTCTGGGGCCAACGTCCTGACTTTC. It is translated as CASSYFAGEAPSGANVLTF. The rearrangement uses TRBV11-1 and TRBJ2-6; D tentatively fits TRBD1 or TRBD2 (6 bases each). V was trimmed by 4 bases and J by 1 base, leaving 20 bases between them. In germline, CDR1 is SGHAT, CDR2 FQDESV (reference sequence). This CDR3 contains 19 residues.

This clonotype was recorded a few times. V is TRBV28 and J is TRBJ2-7; D is undetermined. Per the germline V gene, CDR1 is MDHEN and CDR2 is SYDVKM. Trimming removed 3 bases from V and 3 bases from J, with 9 bases in between. This CDR3 has 13 amino acids. This CDR3 reads CASSFVSLYEQYF. The CDR3 nucleotides read TGTGCCAGCAGTTTTGTTTCCCTCTACGAGCAGTACTTC.

This clonotype came up a few times. This rearrangement joins TRBV24-1 to TRBJ2-1, with 8 bases identical to TRBD1. From germline, CDR1 is KGHDR and CDR2 SFDVKD. V gave up 4 bases and J gave up 4 bases; unmatched junction bases: 8. This CDR3 comprises 16 residues. CDR3 nucleotides: TGTGCCACCAGTGACTACGGGACAGGTCTATACAATGAGCAGTTCTTC. Amino acid sequence: CATSDYGTGLYNEQFF.

This chain connects TRBV5-1 to TRBJ2-2; TRBD2 aligns across 14 bases. The CDR3 totals 16 residues. V lost 3 bases, J lost 5 bases, and 3 bases stayed unmatched. Germline V lookup: CDR1 SGHRS, CDR2 YFSETQ. The CDR3 reads CASSWTSGRTTGELFF. The CDR3, as DNA: TGCGCCAGCAGCTGGACTAGCGGGAGGACAACCGGGGAGCTGTTTTTT.

The chain joins TRBV5-1 to TRBJ2-3, with 9 bases that match TRBD2. This CDR3 spans 15 amino acids. Per germline, CDR1 SGHRS and CDR2 YFSETQ. The V and J ends lost 2 bases and 2 bases, in that order; junction bases with no gene match: 3. The DNA of the CDR3 is TGCGCCAGCAGCTTCGTAGCGGGAGTCACAGATACGCAGTATTTT. The encoded protein is CASSFVAGVTDTQYF.

This clonotype was observed a few times. V and J are TRBV7-6 and TRBJ2-1; possible D gene TRBD2, 5 bases. CDR3 length equals 14 residues. V shed 2 bases and J shed 5 bases, with 10 bases lying between them. Germline CDR1 reads SGHVS; CDR2 reads FNYEAQ. CDR3 amino acids: CASSLLRGNNEQFF. CDR3 coding DNA: TGTGCCAGCAGCTTATTGCGAGGGAACAATGAGCAGTTCTTC.